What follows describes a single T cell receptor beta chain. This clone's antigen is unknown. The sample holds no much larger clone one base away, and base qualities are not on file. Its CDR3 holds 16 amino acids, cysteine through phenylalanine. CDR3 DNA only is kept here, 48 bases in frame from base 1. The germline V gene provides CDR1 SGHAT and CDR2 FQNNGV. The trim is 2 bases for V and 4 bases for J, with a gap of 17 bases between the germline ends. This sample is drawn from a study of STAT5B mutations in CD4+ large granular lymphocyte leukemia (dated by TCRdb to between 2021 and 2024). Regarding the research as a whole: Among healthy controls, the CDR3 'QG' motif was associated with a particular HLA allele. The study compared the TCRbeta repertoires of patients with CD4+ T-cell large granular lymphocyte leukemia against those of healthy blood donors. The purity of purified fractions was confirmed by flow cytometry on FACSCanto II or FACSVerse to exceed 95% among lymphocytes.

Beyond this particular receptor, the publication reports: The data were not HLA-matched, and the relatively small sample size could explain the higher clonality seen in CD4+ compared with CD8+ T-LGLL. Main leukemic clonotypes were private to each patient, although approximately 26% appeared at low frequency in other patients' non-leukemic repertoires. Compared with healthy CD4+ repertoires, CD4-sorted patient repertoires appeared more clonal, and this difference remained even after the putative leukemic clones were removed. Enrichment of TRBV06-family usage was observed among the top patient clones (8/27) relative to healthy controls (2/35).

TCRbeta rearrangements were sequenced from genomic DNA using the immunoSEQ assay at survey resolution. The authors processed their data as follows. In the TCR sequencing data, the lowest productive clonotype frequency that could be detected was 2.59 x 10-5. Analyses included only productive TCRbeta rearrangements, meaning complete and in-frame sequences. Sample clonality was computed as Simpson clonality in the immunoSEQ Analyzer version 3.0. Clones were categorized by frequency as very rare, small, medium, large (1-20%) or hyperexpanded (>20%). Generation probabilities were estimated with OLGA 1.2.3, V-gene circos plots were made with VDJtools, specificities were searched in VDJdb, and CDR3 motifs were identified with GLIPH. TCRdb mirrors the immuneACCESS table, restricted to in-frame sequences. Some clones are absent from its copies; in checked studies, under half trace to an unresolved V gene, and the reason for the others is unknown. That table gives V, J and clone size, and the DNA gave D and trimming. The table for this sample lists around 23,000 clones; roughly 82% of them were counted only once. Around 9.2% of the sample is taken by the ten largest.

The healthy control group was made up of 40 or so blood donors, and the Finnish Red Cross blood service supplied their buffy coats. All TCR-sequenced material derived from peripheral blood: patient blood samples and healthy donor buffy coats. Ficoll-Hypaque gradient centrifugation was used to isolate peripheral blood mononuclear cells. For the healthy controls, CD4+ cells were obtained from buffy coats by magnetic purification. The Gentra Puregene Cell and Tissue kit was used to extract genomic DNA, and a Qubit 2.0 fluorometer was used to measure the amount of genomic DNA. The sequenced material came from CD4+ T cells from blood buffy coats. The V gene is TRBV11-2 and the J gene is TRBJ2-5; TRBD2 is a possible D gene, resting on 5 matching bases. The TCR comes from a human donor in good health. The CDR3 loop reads CASSLTGRALGETQYF. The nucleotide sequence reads TGTGCCAGCAGCTTAACGGGAAGGGCCCTGGGAGAGACCCAGTACTTC. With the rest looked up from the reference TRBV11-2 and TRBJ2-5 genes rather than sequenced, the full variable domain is EAGVAQSPRYKIIEKRQSVAFWCNPISGHATLYWYQQILGQGPKLLIQFQNNGVVDDSQLPKDRFSAERLKGVDSTLKIQPAKLEDSAVYLCASSLTGRALGETQYFGPGTRLLVL.